A selection of T cell receptor beta chains follows, all from one sample in a study of neurological immune-mediated disorders. Each CDR3 protein gets one entry after TCRdb re-called the 5' RACE reads with MiXCR. The repertoire holds some 60,000 distinct CDR3 sequences, around a tenth seen once, with 6.6% in the top ten. The specimen was PBMCs. The receptors were gathered from a male donor with HTLV-1-associated myelopathy (HAM/TSP). Both conserved end residues are part of each CDR3. Each record gives: D gene, clone size, J gene, V gene, CDR3 protein, CDR3 DNA. A D gene is named only where the DNA matches it firmly. Size is omitted from some rows. Given values are once, few, many or a class for expanded clones.

TRBD1	-	TRBJ2-7	TRBV7-9	CASSLLDRAHEQYF	TGTGCCAGCAGCTTATTGGACAGGGCCCACGAGCAGTACTTC
-	many	TRBJ2-7	TRBV11-2	CASSLDQLDEQYF	TGTGCCAGCAGCTTAGATCAGTTGGACGAGCAGTACTTC
-	many	TRBJ1-2	TRBV3-1	CASSHSNSLGVQAGYTF	TGTGCCAGCAGCCATAGCAATTCCCTAGGGGTTCAGGCTGGCTACACCTTC
TRBD1	many	TRBJ2-3	TRBV5-1	CASSLQGEGAADTQYF	TGCGCCAGCAGCTTACAGGGGGAAGGGGCCGCAGATACGCAGTATTTT
-	many	TRBJ1-1	TRBV5-1	CASSPRTEAFF	TGCGCCAGCAGCCCCCGCACTGAAGCTTTCTTT
-	many	TRBJ1-1	TRBV3-1	CASSQSGQSAFF	TGTGCCAGCAGCCAATCCGGACAGTCGGCTTTCTTT
-	-	TRBJ2-3	TRBV20-1	CSAKRGLYTQYF	TGCAGTGCCAAACGGGGCCTTTATACGCAGTATTTT
-	many	TRBJ1-2	TRBV21-1	CASSKGSRKCYGYTF	TGTGCCAGCAGCAAAGGTAGCAGGAAGTGCTATGGCTACACCTTC
-	few	TRBJ2-1	TRBV5-1	CASSLGLRGSSYNEQFF	TGCGCCAGCAGCTTGGGTCTTCGGGGGAGCTCCTACAATGAGCAGTTCTTC
-	many	TRBJ1-3	TRBV4-3	CASSQAGAGNTIYF	TGCGCCAGCAGCCAAGCGGGAGCTGGAAACACCATATATTTT
-	many	TRBJ2-3	TRBV20-1	CSANPTGNTQYF	TGCAGTGCTAACCCGACGGGGAATACGCAGTATTTT
-	many	TRBJ1-1	TRBV19	CASSVSSGVEAFF	TGTGCCAGTAGTGTATCTTCGGGGGTTGAAGCTTTCTTT
-	-	TRBJ2-1	TRBV27	CASRTSELVGNEQFF	TGTGCCAGCAGGACGAGTGAACTAGTGGGTAATGAGCAGTTCTTC
-	many	TRBJ2-1	TRBV7-2	CASSLLASYNEQFF	TGTGCCAGCAGCTTACTAGCGAGCTACAATGAGCAGTTCTTC
TRBD1	-	TRBJ2-3	TRBV10-2	CASSRQGLTDPSTDTQYF	TGCGCCAGCAGTCGACAGGGGTTAACGGACCCTAGCACAGATACGCAGTATTTT
-	many	TRBJ2-5	TRBV15	CATSRDPAKETQYF	TGTGCCACCAGCAGAGATCCGGCTAAAGAGACCCAGTACTTC
TRBD2	many	TRBJ2-1	TRBV7-3	CASSRGGGYNEQFF	TGTGCCAGCAGCCGGGGCGGGGGGTACAATGAGCAGTTCTTC
-	many	TRBJ1-5	TRBV7-2	CASSLVGRGLNQPQHF	TGTGCCAGCAGCTTAGTCGGCAGGGGTTTAAATCAGCCCCAGCATTTT
-	many	TRBJ2-7	TRBV5-1	CASSLGVDYEQYF	TGCGCCAGCAGCTTAGGAGTTGACTACGAGCAGTACTTC
TRBD1	many	TRBJ1-2	TRBV28	CASSFRTGASYGYTF	TGTGCCAGCAGTTTCCGGACAGGCGCCTCCTATGGCTACACCTTC
TRBD1	many	TRBJ1-5	TRBV10-3	CAISKTGDGNQPQHF	TGTGCCATCAGTAAGACAGGGGACGGCAATCAGCCCCAGCATTTT
-	many	TRBJ2-7	TRBV7-9	CASSRVVAPYEQYF	TGTGCCAGCAGCAGGGTTGTGGCCCCCTACGAGCAGTACTTC
-	many	TRBJ2-1	TRBV12-3/TRBV12-4	CASSLARDGEQFF	TGTGCCAGCAGTTTAGCGCGAGACGGTGAGCAGTTCTTC
TRBD1	many	TRBJ1-4	TRBV7-2	CASSPNRGEKLFF	TGTGCCAGCAGCCCTAACAGGGGTGAAAAACTGTTTTTT
-	many	TRBJ1-3	TRBV29-1	CSVGFSGNTIYF	TGCAGCGTTGGGTTCTCTGGAAACACCATATATTTT
TRBD1	few	TRBJ2-3	TRBV7-2	CASSPRTGPDTQYF	TGTGCCAGCAGCCCCCGGACAGGGCCAGATACGCAGTATTTT
-	many	TRBJ2-2	TRBV2	CASSVGPSRELFF	TGTGCCAGCAGTGTAGGCCCCTCCAGGGAGCTGTTTTTT
-	many	TRBJ1-1	TRBV7-3	CASSPQSNTEAFF	TGTGCCAGCAGCCCCCAGTCGAACACTGAAGCTTTCTTT
-	many	TRBJ1-1	TRBV12-3/TRBV12-4	CASSFARGGEAFF	TGTGCCAGCAGTTTCGCCAGGGGAGGTGAAGCTTTCTTT
-	-	TRBJ2-2	TRBV12-3/TRBV12-4	CASTPIERTGELFF	TGTGCCAGCACCCCCATAGAGCGTACCGGGGAGCTGTTTTTT
-	many	TRBJ2-5	TRBV18	CASSPYRETQYF	TGTGCCAGCTCACCCTACCGAGAGACCCAGTACTTC
TRBD1	many	TRBJ2-3	TRBV2	CASSGTGNRADTQYF	TGTGCCAGCAGTGGGACAGGGAATCGCGCAGATACGCAGTATTTT
-	many	TRBJ2-1	TRBV9	CASSVATRVNEQFF	TGTGCCAGCAGCGTGGCGACCAGGGTCAATGAGCAGTTCTTC
-	many	TRBJ2-6	TRBV6-1	CASSDESRGTGANVLTF	TGTGCCAGCAGTGACGAGAGCCGGGGCACCGGGGCCAACGTCCTGACTTTC
-	many	TRBJ2-7	TRBV5-1	CASSLAETGSYEQYF	TGCGCCAGCAGCTTGGCGGAGACGGGCTCCTACGAGCAGTACTTC
-	many	TRBJ2-3	TRBV10-2	CASSRGTLSTDTQYF	TGCGCCAGCAGTCGGGGAACGCTAAGCACAGATACGCAGTATTTT